The T cell receptor beta chain described here comes from a study of blood T cell repertoires in COVID-19. Across the study: Italy, Spain and the United States were the sources of the convalescent and acute COVID-19 samples. T cells, B-cell-depleted T cells, or PBMCs provided the cDNA or gDNA that served as material.

During active infection, Seattle patients enrolled and were then monitored through disease. Sequencing was performed with immunoSEQ multiplex PCR; in TCRdb, only in-frame clones are kept and a portion is missing. The sample records around 360,000 clones, about 90% being singletons. CDR3 length: 17 amino acids. Trimming removed 0 bases from V and 6 bases from J; junction bases left unmatched: 8. In germline, CDR1 is SGDLS, CDR2 YYNGEE. This sequence was found in a woman aged 25 to 39 with COVID-19, enrolled during active disease. Sequencing was performed on peripheral blood. The V gene is TRBV9, the J gene TRBJ2-4; TRBD2 matches 11 bases. In DNA, the CDR3 is TGTGCCAGCAGCGTAGGACCTAGCGGGAGGTTCGGAAACATTCAGTACTTC. This translates into CASSVGPSGRFGNIQYF.